Each of the 28 T cell receptor beta chains below was sequenced from the same sample in a study of blood T cell repertoires in COVID-19. Some clones are missing from TCRdb's copy, which holds only in-frame ones; the method was immunoSEQ multiplex PCR. This table holds under 150,000 clones, over 80% found once. Sequencing was performed on peripheral blood. These receptors were obtained from a man aged 30-40 years with acute or convalescent COVID-19.

This clone was seen just once. The chain uses TRBV11-2 and TRBJ2-5, with D tentatively TRBD2 (5 bases). The CDR3 length is 13 residues. Germline lookup yields CDR1 SGHAT and CDR2 FQNNGV. Trimming removed 1 base from V and 4 bases from J, with 7 bases in between. The DNA of the CDR3 is TGTGCCAGCAGCTTAGTGGAGGCAGAGACCCAGTACTTC. It codes for CASSLVEAETQYF.

The chain uses TRBV29-1 and TRBJ1-1; 8 nucleotides align to TRBD1. The CDR3 length is 13 residues. Germline V gene data show CDR1 as SQVTM and CDR2 as ANQGSEA. V lost 6 bases to trimming and J lost 0 bases; unmatched junction nucleotides: 3. The CDR3 DNA is TGCAGCGTAAGGACAGGGCTGAACACTGAAGCTTTCTTT. As protein: CSVRTGLNTEAFF.

The V call is TRBV7-9, the J call TRBJ1-5; D might be TRBD1 (5 bases). This CDR3 is built from 14 residues. Germline CDR1 is SEHNR and CDR2 is FQNEAQ (reference sequence). V lost 5 bases and J lost 0, with 8 bases in between. Here the CDR3 reads CASSMTDSNQPQHF. The CDR3 bases are TGTGCCAGCAGCATGACAGATAGCAATCAGCCCCAGCATTTT.

This clone was recorded a few times. The genes are TRBV6-2 or TRBV6-3 and TRBJ1-1, with D possibly matching TRBD1 (5 bases). This CDR3 has 13 amino acids. CDR1 is MNHEY and CDR2 is SVGEGT in the germline V gene. Trimming cost V 4 bases and J 1 base, with 7 bases left between them. The CDR3 is CASSSGGNTEAFF. CDR3 in DNA: TGTGCCAGCAGTTCCGGGGGGAACACTGAAGCTTTCTTT.

This clone has more than one count but fewer than ten. This chain connects TRBV18 to TRBJ2-2; 9 bases are shared with TRBD2. The length of the CDR3 is 17 residues. The J segment lost 4 bases and the V segment lost 1 base, leaving 7 bases of the junction unmatched. The germline V gene has CDR1 KGHSH and CDR2 LQKENI. The CDR3 region is CASSPLLAGSSTGELFF. CDR3 DNA: TGTGCCAGCTCACCACTCCTAGCGGGATCTAGCACCGGGGAGCTGTTTTTT. The complete variable domain, with remaining parts taken from reference TRBV18 and TRBJ2-2, reads NAGVMQNPRHLVRRRGQEARLRCSPMKGHSHVYWYRQLPEEGLKFMVYLQKENIIDESGMPKERFSAEFPKEGPSILRIQQVVRGDSAAYFCASSPLLAGSSTGELFFGEGSRLTVL.

The V call is TRBV6-1, the J call TRBJ1-3, with 10 bases lining up with TRBD1. The junction had 6 bases not matched to a gene; V was cut back by 4 bases and J by 3 bases. The CDR3 loop spans 16 amino acids. CDR1 MNHNS and CDR2 SASEGT come from the germline V gene. CDR3 sequence (DNA): TGTGCCAGCAGTGGGACAGGGGGTATGCATGGAAACACCATATATTTT. Its translation: CASSGTGGMHGNTIYF.

V is TRBV10-3 and J is TRBJ2-3; perhaps TRBD2 as D (6 bases). Germline V gene lookup returns CDR1 ENHRY and CDR2 SYGVKD. V was shortened by 5 bases and J by 6 bases, with 18 bases between the two germline ends. This CDR3 comprises 15 residues. CDR3 DNA sequence: TGTGCCATCAGTATGGGGGACTTCGACCCTGATACGCAGTATTTT. It translates to CAISMGDFDPDTQYF.

V is TRBV9 and J is TRBJ1-6, with 8 bases fitting TRBD1. CDR3 length equals 16 residues. The germline gives CDR1 SGDLS, CDR2 YYNGEE. V was clipped by 0 bases and J by 10 bases; unmatched bases: 9. DNA of the CDR3: TGTGCCAGCAGCGTAGCGGGTGGACAGGGTGACTCACCCCTCCACTTT. As protein: CASSVAGGQGDSPLHF.

Concerning this clone itself: This sample includes further DNA sequences coding for the same CDR3. This rearrangement joins TRBV14 to TRBJ1-5, with no clear D. The germline V gene encodes CDR1 SGHDN and CDR2 FVKESK. The germline V and J ends were trimmed by 0 bases and 5 bases, with 5 bases remaining between them. The CDR3 is 13 residues long. CDR3 residues: CASSQDYHQPQHF. The CDR3 bases are TGTGCCAGCAGCCAAGACTATCATCAGCCCCAGCATTTT.

The V call is TRBV5-8, the J call TRBJ1-4; TRBD1 aligns across 7 bases. V trimming: 3 bases; J trimming: 6 bases; junction bases outside the gene matches: 11. The CDR3 runs 16 residues. From germline, CDR1 is SGHTS and CDR2 YDEGEE. CDR3 loop: CASSWDRSEFDEKLFF. The DNA for the CDR3 is TGTGCCAGCAGCTGGGACAGATCGGAGTTCGATGAAAAACTGTTTTTT. Looking up the rest from reference TRBV5-8 and TRBJ1-4 gives the full variable domain: EAGVTQSPTHLIKTRGQQATLRCSPISGHTSVYWYQQALGLGLQFLLWYDEGEERNRGNFPPRFSGRQFPNYSSELNVNALELEDSALYLCASSWDRSEFDEKLFFGSGTQLSVL.

The V call is TRBV20-1, the J call TRBJ2-3; D possibly corresponds to TRBD1 (5 bases). The V gene's germline CDR1 is DFQATT and CDR2 SNEGSKA (reference sequence). V shed 3 bases and J shed 2 bases, with 12 bases lying between them. The CDR3 runs 14 residues. DNA of the CDR3: TGCAGTGCTAGTAGGCAGGGAAACACAGATACGCAGTATTTT. Translating it yields CSASRQGNTDTQYF.

This clone was detected only a few times. The rearrangement joins TRBV6-5 to TRBJ2-5; 7 bases match TRBD1. Per the germline V gene, CDR1 is MNHEY and CDR2 is SVGAGI. J lost 3 bases, V lost 7 bases, and 5 bases had no gene match. The CDR3 extends over 13 amino acids. In DNA form, the CDR3 reads TGTGCCAGCACGAAGGGGGCGGAAGAGACCCAGTACTTC. Translating it yields CASTKGAEETQYF.

The V call is TRBV21-1, the J call TRBJ2-5; TRBD1, the D gene given by the table, was not confirmed from the DNA. TRBV21-1 is a listed pseudogene. This CDR3 is built from 13 residues. The CDR3 coding sequence is TGTGCCAGCAGCAGACCCTGCAGGGAGACCCAGTACTTC. Amino acids: CASSRPCRETQYF.

V and J are TRBV5-1 and TRBJ2-3; TRBD1 is a possible D gene (6 bases). Germline V gene sequence: CDR1 SGHRS, CDR2 YFSETQ. The CDR3 length is 14 residues. Trimming pared 4 bases from V and 3 bases from J, leaving 12 bases between. The CDR3 loop reads CASSHTTGTDTQYF. CDR3 DNA: TGCGCCAGCAGCCACACTACAGGGACAGATACGCAGTATTTT.

The genes are TRBV27 and TRBJ2-7; TRBD1 matches 9 bases. The CDR3 covers 13 residues. V lost 5 bases and J lost 6; bases outside the gene matches: 5. Germline V gene sequence: CDR1 MNHEY, CDR2 SMNVEV (reference sequence). CDR3 region: CASSEGTGFEQYV. CDR3 in DNA: TGTGCCAGCAGTGAGGGGACAGGGTTCGAGCAGTACGTC.

This chain links TRBV18 with TRBJ2-3; D unclear. The CDR3 is made up of 14 amino acids. Trimming shortened V by 3 bases and J by 4 bases, and 11 bases separated the two germline ends. Germline V CDR1 and CDR2: KGHSH, LQKENI. This CDR3 reads CASSPRVGADTQYF. The CDR3 DNA follows: TGTGCCAGCTCACCTCGAGTGGGCGCAGATACGCAGTATTTT.

The gene calls are TRBV5-1 and TRBJ2-2; D possibly corresponds to TRBD1 (5 bases). This CDR3 has 14 residues. V was clipped by 5 bases and J by 2 bases, with 10 bases between them. Germline V gene lookup returns CDR1 SGHRS and CDR2 YFSETQ. The CDR3 loop is CASRLGHNTGELFF. The CDR3 nucleotides are TGCGCCAGCAGATTAGGACACAACACCGGGGAGCTGTTTTTT. Together with reference TRBV5-1 and TRBJ2-2, the CDR3 gives the full variable domain: KAGVTQTPRYLIKTRGQQVTLSCSPISGHRSVSWYQQTPGQGLQFLFEYFSETQRNKGNFPGRFSGRQFSNSRSEMNVSTLELGDSALYLCASRLGHNTGELFFGEGSRLTVL.

The gene calls are TRBV19 and TRBJ1-5, with D perhaps TRBD1 (6 bases). Germline V CDR1 and CDR2: LNHDA, SQIVND (reference sequence). The CDR3 runs 15 residues. Trimming removed 6 bases at V and 4 bases at J, with 16 bases between. In nucleotides, the CDR3 is TGTGCCAGTAGAGACCCAGGGGCCGGGAATCAGCCCCAGCATTTT. Residues: CASRDPGAGNQPQHF.

V and J are TRBV5-5 and TRBJ1-2, with 9 positions matching TRBD1. V lost 4 bases to trimming and J lost 6 bases; unmatched junction nucleotides: 4. Germline CDR1 is SGHKS and CDR2 is YYEKEE (reference sequence). The CDR3 sequence is 13 residues long. The CDR3 coding sequence is TGTGCCAGCAGCAAGGGACAGGGAAATGGCTACACCTTC. Translating gives CASSKGQGNGYTF.

Note on this clone: Germline and junction disagree at one end, which may indicate a read error. The chain has TRBV7-7 and TRBJ1-3; 9 nucleotides match TRBD1. CDR3 size: 15 residues. Per germline, CDR1 SSHAT and CDR2 FNYEAQ (reference sequence). In DNA, the CDR3 is TGTGCTAGCAGCTTAGGACAGGGGTCTGGAAACACCATATATTTT. As protein: CASSLGQGSGNTIYF.

J is TRBJ2-1 and V is TRBV3-1 (or the pseudogene TRBV3-2), with 9 bases matching TRBD2. This CDR3 has 17 amino acids. Germline V CDR1 and CDR2: LGHDT, YNNKEL (reference sequence). The trim removed 3 bases at V and 0 bases at J, leaving 6 bases unmatched. For the CDR3, the DNA is TGTGCCAGCAGCCAGGGACTAGCTTATAGCTCCTACAATGAGCAGTTCTTC. Its protein product is CASSQGLAYSSYNEQFF.

The rearrangement links TRBV7-2 to TRBJ1-2; D remains unclear. CDR1 SGHTA and CDR2 FQGNSA come from the germline V gene. The CDR3 extends over 18 amino acids. Deletions cut 4 bases from V and 0 bases from J, with 21 bases between. CDR3 DNA sequence: TGTGCCAGCAGCTCCTACCACCCGCGGATCCCAGCTAACTATGGCTACACCTTC. Encoded protein: CASSSYHPRIPANYGYTF.

The rearrangement uses TRBV19 and TRBJ1-1; unclear D gene. The CDR3 is 13 residues long. V was cut by 8 bases and J by 5 bases, with 15 bases left in between. The germline V gene has CDR1 LNHDA and CDR2 SQIVND (reference sequence). The DNA for the CDR3 is TGTGCCAGTTCGTCGAACGGTCGAACTGAAGCTTTCTTT. It codes for CASSSNGRTEAFF.

The chain recombines TRBV3-1 (or the pseudogene TRBV3-2) with TRBJ1-1, with a weak D call TRBD1 (5 bases). The V gene's germline CDR1 is LGHDT and CDR2 YNNKEL (reference sequence). V was pared by 1 base and J by 4 bases, with 10 bases between. This CDR3 has 14 residues. The CDR3, as DNA: TGTGCCAGCAGCCAAGTGGGGCCGGCCACTGAAGCTTTCTTT. Translation: CASSQVGPATEAFF.

The CDR3 here is CASSFLAGSSYEQYV. The CDR3 DNA follows: TGTGCCAGCAGCTTTCTAGCGGGTTCCTCCTACGAGCAGTACGTC. The chain joins TRBV11-2 to TRBJ2-7; the match to TRBD2 covers 8 bases. Germline trimming cut 3 bases from V and 0 bases from J; bases unmatched to any gene: 4. There are 15 residues in the CDR3. Germline values: CDR1 SGHAT, CDR2 FQNNGV.

This clone was seen only a few times. The chain has TRBV29-1 and TRBJ1-1; perhaps TRBD1 as D (5 bases). Germline V gene sequence: CDR1 SQVTM, CDR2 ANQGSEA. The CDR3 consists of 11 residues. The V gene lost 3 bases and the J gene lost 5 bases, with 7 bases spanning the gap. This chain's CDR3 is CSVDRDTEAFF. The CDR3 nucleotides are TGCAGCGTTGACAGGGATACTGAAGCTTTCTTT.

The V call is TRBV27, the J call TRBJ1-1; 7 bases line up with TRBD1. The trim removed 10 bases at V and 6 bases at J, leaving 14 bases unmatched. Germline CDR1 reads MNHEY; CDR2 reads SMNVEV (reference sequence). The CDR3 is 14 residues long. The CDR3 DNA sequence: TGTGCCACCCGAACAGGGGCCGGTGGGGCTGAAGCTTTCTTT. This codes for CATRTGAGGAEAFF.

This clone has just a few counts. The chain recombines TRBV28 with TRBJ2-1; 13 nucleotides match TRBD2. The V gene end was trimmed by 5 bases and the J gene end by 15 bases; junction bases not matched to a gene: 13. This CDR3 spans 15 amino acids. Germline values: CDR1 MDHEN, CDR2 SYDVKM. The CDR3 DNA is TGTGCCAGCAGTCCAGGACTAGCGGGAGTTGGAGGGGGGTTCTTC. Amino acid sequence: CASSPGLAGVGGGFF.